This T cell receptor beta chain was profiled in a study of blood T cell repertoires in COVID-19 (dated by TCRdb to about 2020). For context, the study as a whole: Samples covering the acute and convalescent phases of COVID-19 were provided by collaborators in the United States, Italy and Spain. The repertoires were released in a freely available public database intended as a resource for research on the immune response to SARS-CoV-2. Subjects who had been exposed to COVID-19, were actively infected with it, or had recovered from it provided the deeply sampled blood TCRbeta repertoires that made up the dataset. The prospective study material was composed of cDNA or gDNA derived from T cells, B-cell-depleted T cells, or PBMCs. The samples were drawn from two sources: the first 160 participants of the ongoing ImmuneRACE study, and 950 to 1,500 subjects contributed by 6 global collaborators. A de-identified subject ID, COVID-19 status, age in years and sex were almost always included in the sample metadata. Where HLA class I and class II types were available, the types were taken from metadata supplied by the sample provider, not from assay-based typing. Here is what the overall study found, with its caveats: Clinical and demographic metadata were provided uncurated, with the amount varying by source and participant.

In Seattle, one collaborating source enrolled patients while the infection was active and tracked those patients longitudinally over the course of disease. Collaborating institutions collected whole blood in K2EDTA tubes following their own protocols. For TCRbeta analysis, collaborators shipped samples in one of three forms: frozen whole blood, isolated PBMCs, or DNA extracted from either of those sample types. TCRbeta CDR3 regions were amplified from genomic DNA by means of the immunoSEQ Assay, a bias-controlled multiplex PCR. As for the authors' bioinformatics: The number of nucleated cells in each sample was estimated by amplification of reference gene primers within the assay. To quantify the absolute abundance of each unique TCRbeta CDR3 rearrangement, sequence reads were collapsed and filtered. For each sample, productive Simpson clonality was calculated by taking the square root of Simpson's diversity index across productive rearrangements. The table comes from immuneACCESS by way of TCRdb, which keeps in-frame sequences with V and J called. Part of the clones is missing from these tables; in studies checked, under half for an unresolved V gene and the rest for unknown reasons. Clone size and the V and J calls come from that table; the DNA yielded D and trimming. The sample contains around 270,000 clones, about nine tenths of them found a single time. The top ten clones comprise about 2.5% of the sample.

Comment on this clone: Its antigen is unknown. Base-call qualities are not available, and no considerably larger clone is one nucleotide away.

CDR3 length: 15 amino acids, cysteine to phenylalanine. Just the 45-base CDR3 DNA is kept, in frame starting at base 1. Deletion took 3 bases off V and 3 bases off J, with a span of 12 bases between the germline ends. The germline V gene specifies MNHNS as CDR1 and SASEGT as CDR2. The sequence links TRBV6-1 to TRBJ1-5, with a tentative D gene TRBD1 over 6 matching bases. The specimen was peripheral blood. This TCR was recovered from a person between 18 and 35 years old with COVID-19, enrolled during active disease. The DNA is as follows: TGTGCCAGCAGTGAGGACAAGGGGGTCAATCAGCCCCAGCATTTT. Its product reads: CASSEDKGVNQPQHF.